This T cell receptor (beta chain) was identified during a study of T cell repertoires in cytomegalovirus infection. Study at large: Well-studied HLA-B-restricted epitopes and recently identified HLA-C-restricted epitopes of CMV were both used in the study. Study-wide points: Cumulative public TCR beta family frequency identified carriers of CMV plus the relevant HLA.

Losses at the gene ends were 5 bases for V and 4 bases for J; bases not matched to a gene: 10. CDR3 length: 15 residues. The germline gives CDR1 SGHVS, CDR2 FNYEAQ. In this sample, this clonotype turned up a few times. Its target is unknown. Each CDR3 protein is one row after TCRdb ran MiXCR on the reads. The sample carries tens of thousands of distinct CDR3 sequences, roughly half recorded once. The chain joins TRBV7-6 to TRBJ2-5, with TRBD2 matching over 7 bases. This specimen was CD8+ T cells from cultured PBMCs, taken from culture after CMV antigen stimulation. This TCR was recovered from a human donor in good health (CMV status not recorded). Some clones in this sample may be carry-over from other donors' samples. This CDR3 reads CASSPSSSGGETQYF. The CDR3 DNA is TGTGCCAGCAGCCCGTCCTCTAGCGGAGGAGAGACCCAGTACTTC. Drawing the rest from reference TRBV7-6 and TRBJ2-5, the complete variable domain is GAGVSQSPRYKVTKRGQDVALRCDPISGHVSLYWYRQALGQGPEFLTYFNYEAQQDKSGLPNDRFSAERPEGSISTLTIQRTEQRDSAMYRCASSPSSSGGETQYFGPGTRLLVL.